This TCR beta chain was captured in a study of cytomegalovirus exposure and HLA in healthy donors. The wider study: Earlier work reported 100 million or so unique TCR beta sequences from about 190 million T cells.

Study-wide results and caveats: As a later analysis revealed, most CMV-associated TCR beta chains appeared HLA-restricted. Earlier analysis found most TCR beta V segments productive about 87% or about 30% of the time.

As for this clone: The antigen is not known.

PCR amplification relied on 60 Vbeta primers (plus 13 Jbeta primers). As processed by the authors: Roughly 11 million shared chains were among the about 80 million unique TCR beta chains that a later analysis counted. Clones were sequenced by immunoSEQ multiplex PCR, and TCRdb holds only the in-frame ones, with some missing. That table supplies the V and J calls and clone size; D and trimming were determined from the DNA. This table holds under 200,000 clones, 84% found once. Germline CDR1 and CDR2: MNHEY and SMNVEV (reference sequence). Trimming removed 3 bases from V and 7 bases from J, with 13 bases in between. This CDR3 is built from 13 residues.

The sample comprised PBMCs. The receptor was isolated from a man over 45 in good health and CMV-seropositive. The chain combines TRBV27 with TRBJ2-7, with a possible D match to TRBD1 (5 bases). The DNA of the CDR3 is TGTGCCAGCAGTTTCCTGCTAGGGGAAGAGCAGTACGTC. It translates to CASSFLLGEEQYV.